The clone carrying this TCR beta chain was found a few times. The use of a sample-barcoded 5' primer and a J-beta primer mix characterized a second PCR of roughly 6 to 11 cycles. A 12-random-nucleotide template-switch adaptor tagged each cDNA molecule. Using its own MiXCR run on the 5' RACE reads, TCRdb lists one record per CDR3 protein. The sample has about 1.6 million distinct CDR3 sequences; 30% to 40% are singletons. This specimen comes from a study of blood T cells in healthy people across ages. CDR3 length equals 11 residues. Germline V gene lookup returns CDR1 MGHDK and CDR2 SYGVNS. V dropped 2 bases and J dropped 14 bases, with 9 bases sitting between them.

Sequences were obtained from blood. This TCR was sampled from a woman younger than 45 in good health. V gene TRBV25-1 combines with J gene TRBJ1-4, with D hard to call. CDR3 nucleotide sequence: TGTGCCAGCAGTGAACAGTGGCGGCTGTTTTTT. Amino acids: CASSEQWRLFF. Full variable domain (rest looked up from reference TRBV25-1 and TRBJ1-4): EADIYQTPRYLVIGTGKKITLECSQTMGHDKMYWYQQDPGMELHLIHYSYGVNSTEKGDLSSESTVSRIRTEHFPLTLESARPSHTSQYLCASSEQWRLFFGSGTQLSVL.